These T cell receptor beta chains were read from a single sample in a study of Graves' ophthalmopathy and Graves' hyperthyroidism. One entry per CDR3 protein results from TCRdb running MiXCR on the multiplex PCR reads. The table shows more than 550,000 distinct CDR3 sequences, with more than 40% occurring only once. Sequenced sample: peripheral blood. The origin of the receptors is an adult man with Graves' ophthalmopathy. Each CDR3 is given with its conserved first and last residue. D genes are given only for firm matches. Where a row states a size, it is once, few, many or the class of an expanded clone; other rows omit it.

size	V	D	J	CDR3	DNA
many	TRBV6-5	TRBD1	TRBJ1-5	CASSRQGDQPQHF	TGTGCCAGCAGTCGACAGGGCGATCAGCCCCAGCATTTT
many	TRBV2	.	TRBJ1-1	CASSELWGTEAFF	TGTGCCAGCAGTGAATTATGGGGCACTGAAGCTTTCTTT
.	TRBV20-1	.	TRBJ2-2	CSASLGSHGELFF	TGCAGTGCTAGTTTGGGCAGCCACGGGGAGCTGTTTTTT
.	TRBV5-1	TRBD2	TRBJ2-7	CASSKTSGYPKLSYEQYF	TGTGCCAGCAGCAAAACTAGCGGATACCCAAAATTATCCTACGAGCAGTACTTC
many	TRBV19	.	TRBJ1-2	CASTQGGVHGYTF	TGTGCCAGTACCCAAGGGGGGGTCCATGGCTACACCTTC
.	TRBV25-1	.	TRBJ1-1	CASTLEAGTETEAFF	TGTGCCAGCACCCTGGAGGCGGGGACTGAGACTGAAGCTTTCTTT
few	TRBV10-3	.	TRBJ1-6	CASRPQWSSYNSPLHF	TGTGCCAGCAGGCCACAATGGAGCTCCTATAATTCACCCCTCCACTTT
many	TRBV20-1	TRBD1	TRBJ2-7	CSATPGTDPDEQYF	TGCAGTGCCACACCCGGGACAGACCCTGACGAGCAGTACTTC
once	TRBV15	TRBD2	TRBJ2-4	CATSRVGESGAGAKNIQYF	TGTGCCACCAGCAGAGTAGGGGAAAGCGGGGCGGGAGCCAAAAACATTCAGTACTTC
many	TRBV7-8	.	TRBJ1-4	CASSLKPANEKLFF	TGTGCCAGCAGCTTGAAACCCGCTAATGAAAAACTGTTTTTT
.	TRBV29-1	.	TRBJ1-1	CSVGGTLGTEAFF	TGCAGCGTTGGTGGGACACTTGGCACTGAAGCTTTCTTT
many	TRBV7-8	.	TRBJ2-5	CASSSGTGHRETQYF	TGTGCCAGCAGCTCGGGCACAGGGCACCGAGAGACCCAGTACTTC
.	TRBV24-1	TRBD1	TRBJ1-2	CATSAGQSNYGYTF	TGTGCCACCAGTGCGGGACAGAGCAACTATGGCTACACCTTC
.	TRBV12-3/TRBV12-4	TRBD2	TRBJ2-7	CASSPFWGGAYEQYF	TGTGCCAGCAGTCCCTTTTGGGGGGGAGCCTACGAGCAGTACTTC
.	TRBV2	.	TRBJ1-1	CASAGGTEAFF	TGTGCCAGCGCGGGGGGCACTGAAGCTTTCTTT
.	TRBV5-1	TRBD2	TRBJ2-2	CASEREPTGELFF	TGCGCCAGCGAGCGGGAGCCCACCGGGGAACTGTTTTTT
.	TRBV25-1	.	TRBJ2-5	CASSELGGLGETQYF	TGTGCCAGCAGTGAATTAGGTGGGCTGGGGGAGACCCAGTACTTC
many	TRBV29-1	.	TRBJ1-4	CSVEDNTDRANEKLFF	TGCAGCGTTGAAGATAACACGGACCGCGCTAATGAAAAACTGTTTTTT
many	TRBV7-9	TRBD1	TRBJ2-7	CASSPTGTGKSYEQYF	TGTGCCAGCAGCCCTACCGGGACAGGGAAATCCTACGAGCAGTACTTC
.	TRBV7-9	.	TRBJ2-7	CASSLDRVGYETYEQYF	TGTGCCAGCAGCTTAGACCGAGTTGGCTACGAAACCTACGAGCAGTACTTC
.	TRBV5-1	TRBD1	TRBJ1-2	CASSPGQGKEGYTF	TGCGCCAGCAGCCCGGGACAGGGAAAAGAAGGCTACACCTTC
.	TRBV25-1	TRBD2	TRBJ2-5	CASSDLGLAGVETQYF	TGTGCCAGCAGTGATTTGGGACTAGCGGGAGTGGAGACCCAGTACTTC
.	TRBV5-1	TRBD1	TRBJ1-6	CASSLGQGIRYNSPLHF	TGCGCCAGCAGCTTAGGACAGGGGATCCGCTATAATTCACCCCTCCACTTT
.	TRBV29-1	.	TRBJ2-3	CSGWGSTDTQYF	TGCAGCGGTTGGGGAAGCACAGATACGCAGTATTTT
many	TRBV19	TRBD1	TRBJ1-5	CASSYRDSGQPQHF	TGTGCCAGTAGTTACAGGGACAGCGGTCAGCCCCAGCATTTT
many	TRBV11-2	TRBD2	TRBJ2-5	CASSPKGAGGKETQYF	TGTGCCAGCAGCCCTAAGGGAGCGGGGGGCAAGGAGACCCAGTACTTC
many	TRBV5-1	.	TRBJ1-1	CASSLAGRIPTEAFF	TGCGCCAGCAGCTTGGCCGGGAGGATCCCCACTGAAGCTTTCTTT
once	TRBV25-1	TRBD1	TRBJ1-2	CASSVNRGDYGYTF	TGTGCCAGCAGCGTGAACAGGGGCGACTATGGCTACACCTTC
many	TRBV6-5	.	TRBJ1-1	CASSSAGGSTEAFF	TGTGCCAGCTCTTCAGCGGGAGGTAGCACTGAAGCTTTCTTT
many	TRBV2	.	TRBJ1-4	CASSYRVEKLFF	TGTGCCAGCAGCTACAGGGTTGAAAAACTGTTTTTT
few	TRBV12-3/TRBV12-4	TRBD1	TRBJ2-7	CASRVETGSFYEQYF	TGTGCCAGCAGGGTTGAGACAGGGAGCTTCTACGAGCAGTACTTC
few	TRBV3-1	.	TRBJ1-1	CASSLTGKGSNTEAFF	TGTGCCAGCAGCCTTACCGGTAAGGGAAGCAACACTGAAGCTTTCTTT
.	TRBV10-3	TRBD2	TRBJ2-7	CASSSPRGGPSGGYTYEQYF	TGTGCCAGCAGTTCACCTCGGGGCGGGCCGAGCGGGGGGTACACCTACGAGCAGTACTTC
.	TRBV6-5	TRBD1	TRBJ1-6	CASSYSTSRGGSLHF	TGTGCCAGCAGTTACTCGACGAGCAGGGGGGGATCCCTCCACTTT
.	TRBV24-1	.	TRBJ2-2	CATRGSSNTGELFF	TGTGCCACCCGGGGCAGCTCAAACACCGGGGAGCTGTTTTTT
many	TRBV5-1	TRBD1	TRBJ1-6	CASSFDRGDSPLHF	TGCGCCAGCAGCTTTGACAGGGGTGATTCACCCCTCCACTTT
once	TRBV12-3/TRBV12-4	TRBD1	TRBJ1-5	CASSYQQGAQQPQHF	TGTGCCAGCAGTTACCAACAGGGGGCCCAGCAGCCCCAGCATTTT
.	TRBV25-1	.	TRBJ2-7	CASSREGGRFYEQYF	TGTGCCAGCAGTAGAGAGGGGGGGCGCTTCTACGAGCAGTACTTC
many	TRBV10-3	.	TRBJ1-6	CAISETGRDSPLHF	TGTGCCATCAGTGAGACAGGGCGGGACTCACCCCTCCACTTT
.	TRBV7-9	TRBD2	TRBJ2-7	CASSLARISGGSSYEQYF	TGTGCCAGCAGCTTAGCGAGGATTAGCGGGGGGAGCTCCTACGAGCAGTACTTC
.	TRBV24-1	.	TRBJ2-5	CATSGRSPGAGETQYF	TGTGCCACCAGTGGACGCTCCCCAGGGGCAGGGGAGACCCAGTACTTC
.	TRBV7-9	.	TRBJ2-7	CASSRQYNEQYF	TGTGCCAGCAGCAGACAGTACAATGAGCAGTACTTC